A selection of T cell receptor beta chains follows, all from one sample in a study of blood T cell repertoires in COVID-19. Data came from immunoSEQ multiplex PCR; TCRdb stores just in-frame clones and leaves some out. The sample carries a few hundred thousand clones, 70% to 90% recorded once. The sample comprised PBMCs or T cells enriched from blood (not recorded which). The receptor set was obtained from a middle-aged man in a cohort exposed to, infected with or recovered from COVID-19 (not recorded which). Each CDR3 is given with its conserved first and last residue. A D gene is named only where the DNA matches it firmly. Clone size is not always given. Where it is, it says once, few, many or a class for expanded clones.

DNA	CDR3	D	size	V	J
TGTGCCAGCAGCTCGGGACTAGCATTTACGACCGGGGAGCTGTTTTTT	CASSSGLAFTTGELFF	TRBD2	.	TRBV6-2/TRBV6-3	TRBJ2-2
TGTGCCATCAGCGGGAGTTTATACGAGCAGTACTTC	CAISGSLYEQYF	.	.	TRBV10-3	TRBJ2-7
TGTGCCAGCAGCCAATCGGGAGGGGAGCAGCCCCAGCATTTT	CASSQSGGEQPQHF	.	.	TRBV16	TRBJ1-5
TGTGCCAGCTCAGGGCCAGGGGTTGACTATGGCTACACCTTC	CASSGPGVDYGYTF	.	.	TRBV18	TRBJ1-2
TGTGCCAGCAGCCAAGATACCAGCGGACTAGCGGGAGACACCGATACGCAGTATTTT	CASSQDTSGLAGDTDTQYF	TRBD2	.	TRBV14	TRBJ2-3
TGTGCCATCAGTGAGACAGGGAGCATTAGTGAAGCTTTCTTT	CAISETGSISEAFF	.	.	TRBV10-3	TRBJ1-1
TGTGCCAGCAGTTACCTAGGACAGGGTCGGGGCTACACCTTC	CASSYLGQGRGYTF	TRBD1	.	TRBV6-5	TRBJ1-2
TGTGCCAGCAGCTTAATCCGCAGGGTCGGCACCGGGGAGCTGTTTTTT	CASSLIRRVGTGELFF	.	.	TRBV7-6	TRBJ2-2
TGTGCCAGCAGGCCGGGACAGCTTCGCTCCTCTGGAAACACCATATATTTT	CASRPGQLRSSGNTIYF	TRBD1	.	TRBV7-9	TRBJ1-3
TGCAGTGCTGGGGCTTGGGTTGGGCAGTTCTTC	CSAGAWVGQFF	.	.	TRBV20-1	TRBJ2-1
TGTGCCAGCAGGAAAGACAGGGTTCGGCGCGGCTCCTACGAGCAGTACTTC	CASRKDRVRRGSYEQYF	TRBD1	.	TRBV6-4	TRBJ2-7
TGTGCCAGCAGCAAGGGCTGGGAGGAGCAGTACTTC	CASSKGWEEQYF	.	.	TRBV7-9	TRBJ2-7
TGTGCCACGGGACTTCCGAACACCGGGGAGCTGTTTTTT	CATGLPNTGELFF	.	once	TRBV25-1	TRBJ2-2
TGTGCCATCAGTGAGTCCAGGGACAAAAGTTACGAGCAGTTCTTC	CAISESRDKSYEQFF	.	.	TRBV10-3	TRBJ2-1
TGTGCCAGCAGCCCAAACTATGAGCAGTTCTTC	CASSPNYEQFF	.	.	TRBV7-2	TRBJ2-1
TGTGCCAGCAGGGCCACATCACAGGGTTCGACTAATGAAAAACTGTTTTTT	CASRATSQGSTNEKLFF	.	.	TRBV11-3	TRBJ1-4
TGTGCCAGCAGCTCGGAGGTGGCGGGAGGCTACACCTTC	CASSSEVAGGYTF	.	.	TRBV5-6	TRBJ1-2
TGTGCCAGCAGCTTAGATGTGGGAGGGTCCTATAATTCACCCCTCCACTTT	CASSLDVGGSYNSPLHF	.	.	TRBV7-9	TRBJ1-6
TGTGCCAGCAGATTTTCCAGGCCGAGCTCCTATAATTCACCCCTCCACTTT	CASRFSRPSSYNSPLHF	.	.	TRBV13	TRBJ1-6
TGTGCCAGCAGCTTAGCTTCAGGGTCGATAGATACGCAGTATTTT	CASSLASGSIDTQYF	.	.	TRBV7-2	TRBJ2-3
TGTGCCAGCAGCCCAACGGGGGAGAACTATGGCTACACCTTC	CASSPTGENYGYTF	.	.	TRBV7-3	TRBJ1-2
TGCGCCAGCAGCTTGACTACAGGGGTTTGGGGTTTTAATAACACTGAAGCTTTCTTT	CASSLTTGVWGFNNTEAFF	TRBD1	.	TRBV5-1	TRBJ1-1
TGTGCCTGGAGTGTCTGGATGGAGGGCTACACCTTC	CAWSVWMEGYTF	.	.	TRBV30	TRBJ1-2
TGCGCCAGCAGCTTGTTTGTAAACTCCTACAATGAGCAGTTCTTC	CASSLFVNSYNEQFF	.	.	TRBV5-1	TRBJ2-1
TGTGCCAGCAGTTACCAGGGGGCGAAGATGACTGAAGCTTTCTTT	CASSYQGAKMTEAFF	TRBD1	.	TRBV6-5	TRBJ1-1
TGTGCCATCAGTGAGAAGGGGGCGCGCGGAAACACCATATATTTT	CAISEKGARGNTIYF	TRBD1	few	TRBV10-3	TRBJ1-3
TGTGCCAGCAGTGAATCGTGGCTGAACACTGAAGCTTTCTTT	CASSESWLNTEAFF	.	.	TRBV2	TRBJ1-1
TGTGCCTGGAGCAGGGTCAGGGAATCTGAAGCTTTCTTT	CAWSRVRESEAFF	.	once	TRBV30	TRBJ1-1
TGTGCCAGCAGCCCCTTGGCTAGCGGGAGCCAGAGCTCCTACGAGCAGTACTTC	CASSPLASGSQSSYEQYF	TRBD2	.	TRBV14	TRBJ2-7
TGCAGCGCCCGGGGACAAAGGGACACTGAAGCTTTCTTT	CSARGQRDTEAFF	.	.	TRBV29-1	TRBJ1-1
TGTGCCAGCAGCCCCCAGGAGTTGGCGGGAGGTAGCGAGCAGTACTTC	CASSPQELAGGSEQYF	TRBD2	few	TRBV7-6	TRBJ2-7
TGCGCCAGCAGCTTGACGACGGGGAATTCACCCCTCCACTTT	CASSLTTGNSPLHF	.	.	TRBV5-1	TRBJ1-6
TGTGCCAGCAGCGTATCGGGGGATGGCTACACCTTC	CASSVSGDGYTF	.	.	TRBV5-4	TRBJ1-2
TGTGCCAGCAGCAAAACCGGAACTAATGAAAAACTGTTTTTT	CASSKTGTNEKLFF	.	.	TRBV21-1	TRBJ1-4
TGTGCCAGCAGGTATACCCGGGACAGTTTCAATCAGCCCCAGCATTTT	CASRYTRDSFNQPQHF	TRBD1	.	TRBV28	TRBJ1-5
TGTGCCAGTAAACTAGCGGAGAACACCGGGGAGCTGTTTTTT	CASKLAENTGELFF	TRBD2	.	TRBV19	TRBJ2-2
TGTGCCAGCAGCTTGATCAGAGATACGCAGTATTTT	CASSLIRDTQYF	.	.	TRBV7-2	TRBJ2-3
TGCGCCAGCAGCTTGACTAGCGGGAGCCCAGATACGCAGTATTTT	CASSLTSGSPDTQYF	TRBD2	.	TRBV5-1	TRBJ2-3
TGTGCCAGCTCCCCAAGAGGACTAGCCGCCACCTACAATGAGCAGTTCTTC	CASSPRGLAATYNEQFF	TRBD2	.	TRBV18	TRBJ2-1
TGTGCCAGCAGCGCCTATCCTCACGACGAGCAGTACTTC	CASSAYPHDEQYF	.	.	TRBV9	TRBJ2-7
TGCGCCAGCAGCTCAGGGGAAGATACGCAGTATTTT	CASSSGEDTQYF	.	.	TRBV5-1	TRBJ2-3
TGTGCCAGCAGTTACTCTGGGGGGTCTAAAATCTATGGCTACACCTTC	CASSYSGGSKIYGYTF	.	.	TRBV6-5	TRBJ1-2
TGTGCCAGCAGCCGGACTAGCGGGACGAACACCGGGGAGCTGTTTTTT	CASSRTSGTNTGELFF	TRBD2	.	TRBV3-1/TRBV3-2	TRBJ2-2
TGTGCCAGCAGTTTACGACTCCAGCGGGAGGGGTACAATGAGCAGTTCTTC	CASSLRLQREGYNEQFF	TRBD2	.	TRBV27	TRBJ2-1
TGTGCCAGCAGCTTGGCAGGAAATCAGCCCCAGCATTTT	CASSLAGNQPQHF	.	once	TRBV5-4	TRBJ1-5
TGTGCCAGCTCACCTTCGGGACAGGTGAGCTACGAGCAGTACTTC	CASSPSGQVSYEQYF	TRBD1	once	TRBV18	TRBJ2-7
TGTGCCACCAGCATGACAGGCCATGGCTACACCTTC	CATSMTGHGYTF	.	.	TRBV15	TRBJ1-2
TGTGCCAGCAGCTTAGACAGGGGGCCTGGAAACACCATATATTTT	CASSLDRGPGNTIYF	TRBD1	.	TRBV7-9	TRBJ1-3
TGTGCCAGCAAAAGGACAGGGGTCGCCACCGGGGAGCTGTTTTTT	CASKRTGVATGELFF	TRBD1	.	TRBV6-5	TRBJ2-2